These 23 T cell receptor beta chains were sequenced from one sample in a study of blood T cell repertoires in COVID-19. Clones were read by immunoSEQ multiplex PCR, and TCRdb kept only the in-frame ones, dropping some. The sample holds approximately 170,000 clones, approximately 80% seen once. Material for sequencing was peripheral blood. These receptors came from a man between 65 and 80 years old who had recovered from COVID-19.

The rearrangement joins TRBV6-6 to TRBJ2-1; 7 nucleotides agree with TRBD1. Germline V CDR1 and CDR2: MNHNY, SVGAGI (reference sequence). The ends lost 10 bases at V and 3 bases at J; junction bases unmatched: 6. This CDR3 comprises 13 residues. The DNA of the CDR3 is TGTGCCATCTCCAGGGGGAACTACAATGAGCAGTTCTTC. This encodes CAISRGNYNEQFF.

J is TRBJ1-2 and V is TRBV4-1; 9 bases are a match to TRBD1. The CDR3 length is 15 residues. The V and J ends lost 0 bases and 4 bases, in that order; junction bases with no gene match: 3. In germline, CDR1 is MGHRA, CDR2 YSYEKL. CDR3 protein: CASSQDWDRVYGYTF. DNA for the CDR3: TGCGCCAGCAGCCAAGATTGGGACAGGGTCTATGGCTACACCTTC.

The chain employs TRBV3-1 (or the pseudogene TRBV3-2) and TRBJ1-6; D uncertain. Germline-derived CDR1 and CDR2 are LGHDT and YNNKEL (reference sequence). The V and J ends lost 1 base and 7 bases respectively, with 11 bases between them. The CDR3 is 15 residues long. The DNA of the CDR3 is TGTGCCAGCAGCCAAGTGGACTTCAGCAATTCACCCCTCCACTTT. It encodes CASSQVDFSNSPLHF.

V gene TRBV28 combines with J gene TRBJ2-7, with a possible D match to TRBD2 (5 bases). V was pared by 5 bases and J by 3 bases, with 23 bases between. This CDR3 region has 17 residues. Germline V lookup: CDR1 MDHEN, CDR2 SYDVKM. CDR3 coding DNA: TGTGCCAGCAGTCTGGTCCTCTTTCGGACTGACCGCTACGAGCAGTACTTC. Amino acids: CASSLVLFRTDRYEQYF.

This clone was counted only a few times. V and J are TRBV12-5 and TRBJ2-1; no clear D. In germline, CDR1 is LGHNT, CDR2 FRNRAP. V lost 6 bases and J lost 8, with 11 bases in between. CDR3 length: 12 amino acids. CDR3 DNA: TGTGCTAGTGGACAGAGAAAAGATGAGCAGTTCTTC. This encodes CASGQRKDEQFF.

The rearrangement links TRBV28 to TRBJ2-7; perhaps TRBD1 as D (6 bases). The CDR3 runs to 13 residues. Germline V gives CDR1 MDHEN, CDR2 SYDVKM. The V gene lost 10 bases and the J gene lost 2 bases, with 15 bases spanning the gap. The CDR3 spells CAISKTGPYEQYF. The CDR3 region has the DNA TGTGCCATCTCCAAAACAGGGCCCTACGAGCAGTACTTC.

The chain carries TRBV27 and TRBJ2-5; unclear D gene. The length of the CDR3 is 13 residues. V lost 0 bases to trimming and J lost 2 bases, with 4 bases between them. CDR1 is MNHEY, CDR2 SMNVEV, per germline (reference sequence). The CDR3 region has the DNA TGTGCCAGCAGTTTATCTAAACAAGAGACCCAGTACTTC. It translates to CASSLSKQETQYF.

The rearrangement uses TRBV7-9 and TRBJ2-3; 10 positions agree with TRBD1. The CDR3 is 15 amino acids. V shed 5 bases, J shed 4 bases, and the junction held 6 bases outside the gene matches. CDR1 is SEHNR and CDR2 is FQNEAQ in the germline V gene (reference sequence). CDR3 protein: CASSNRDRGADTQYF. The CDR3 DNA follows: TGTGCCAGCAGCAACCGGGACAGGGGAGCAGATACGCAGTATTTT.

This chain uses TRBV9 with TRBJ2-3, with TRBD1 matching 10 bases. Trimming removed 2 bases from V and 6 bases from J; junction bases left unmatched: 3. This CDR3 region has 14 residues. Germline CDR1 reads SGDLS; CDR2 reads YYNGEE. CDR3 sequence: CASSVRDRGDTQYF. For the CDR3, the DNA is TGTGCCAGCAGCGTCCGGGACAGGGGCGATACGCAGTATTTT.

This clone has only one observation. V is TRBV25-1 and J is TRBJ2-7; 8 bases match TRBD2. The CDR3 totals 14 residues. After removal of 2 bases from V and 2 bases from J, the junction contained 2 bases not matched to a gene. Germline assignment: CDR1 MGHDK and CDR2 SYGVNS. The CDR3 region is CASSEHGGAYEQYF. CDR3 coding DNA: TGTGCCAGCAGTGAACACGGGGGGGCCTACGAGCAGTACTTC.

J is TRBJ2-2 and V is TRBV9; TRBD1 agrees at 9 bases. V lost 1 base and J lost 7; bases outside the gene matches: 11. The CDR3 is made up of 17 amino acids. CDR1 SGDLS and CDR2 YYNGEE come from the germline V gene. CDR3 sequence reads: CASSVFPLTGGNGELFF. The CDR3 bases are TGTGCCAGCAGCGTATTCCCTTTGACAGGGGGGAACGGGGAGCTGTTTTTT.

This sequence joins TRBV5-8 and TRBJ1-3; 9 bases match TRBD1. Losses at the gene ends were 2 bases for V and 4 bases for J; bases not matched to a gene: 4. The CDR3 spans 15 residues. CDR1 and CDR2 from the germline V gene are SGHTS and YDEGEE. CDR3 nucleotides: TGTGCCAGCAGCTTACAGGGGGCGAGAGGAAACACCATATATTTT. This sequence encodes CASSLQGARGNTIYF.

The J gene is TRBJ1-5, the V gene TRBV5-1; D is undetermined. The V gene's germline CDR1 is SGHRS and CDR2 YFSETQ. Trimming took 5 bases from V and 2 from J, leaving 8 bases between them. This CDR3 is 13 amino acids long. The CDR3 DNA follows: TGCGCCAGCAGTCCCGAGGGCAATCAGCCCCAGCATTTT. Encoded protein: CASSPEGNQPQHF.

V is TRBV7-2 and J is TRBJ2-5; the match to TRBD2 covers 8 bases. CDR3 size: 16 residues. CDR1 SGHTA and CDR2 FQGNSA come from the germline V gene. The V and J ends lost 0 bases and 4 bases, in that order; junction bases with no gene match: 7. In DNA, the CDR3 is TGTGCCAGCAGCTTAGCCAGGCTAGCGGGTCTAGAGACCCAGTACTTC. This sequence encodes CASSLARLAGLETQYF.

This rearrangement joins TRBV27 to TRBJ2-7, with TRBD2 as a possible D gene (5 bases). This CDR3 has 15 amino acids. CDR1 MNHEY and CDR2 SMNVEV come from the germline V gene (reference sequence). With 8 bases removed from V and 0 bases from J, the gap between germline ends came to 17 bases. CDR3 protein: CASSLTPGSSYEQYF. In DNA, the CDR3 is TGTGCCAGCTCTCTCACACCGGGATCCTCCTACGAGCAGTACTTC.

The chain is built from TRBV6-5 and TRBJ2-1; D unclear. Germline V gene sequence: CDR1 MNHEY, CDR2 SVGAGI. Trimming cost V 4 bases and J 3 bases, with 4 bases left between them. CDR3 length equals 12 residues. The CDR3 is CASSSNYNEQFF. CDR3 bases: TGTGCCAGCAGTTCCAACTACAATGAGCAGTTCTTC.

V is TRBV19 and J is TRBJ2-1; 10 positions agree with TRBD2. The CDR3 has 16 residues. Germline V CDR1 and CDR2: LNHDA, SQIVND (reference sequence). Trimming at V came to 5 bases and at J to 2 bases, leaving 6 bases not matched to a gene. In DNA form, the CDR3 reads TGTGCCAGTAGTGCCGAACTAGCGGGAACCTACAATGAGCAGTTCTTC. Translating it yields CASSAELAGTYNEQFF.

The J gene is TRBJ1-2, the V gene TRBV5-4; weak D call: TRBD1 (6 bases). Germline-derived CDR1 and CDR2 are SGHNT and YYREEE (reference sequence). The length of the CDR3 is 12 residues. Trimming took 1 base from V and 6 from J, leaving 7 bases between them. CDR3 region: CASSLTGHGYTF. Here the CDR3 DNA reads TGTGCCAGCAGCTTGACAGGGCATGGCTACACCTTC.

The chain carries TRBV5-1 and TRBJ2-5; no clear D. Trimming removed 4 bases from V and 2 bases from J, with 9 bases in between. Germline loops: CDR1 SGHRS, CDR2 YFSETQ. The CDR3 covers 13 residues. CDR3 amino acids: CASSAQTQETQYF. Written as DNA, the CDR3 is TGCGCCAGCAGCGCCCAAACTCAAGAGACCCAGTACTTC.

The chain links TRBV3-1 (or the pseudogene TRBV3-2) to TRBJ2-1; 8 bases agree with TRBD1. V lost 4 bases and J lost 0; bases outside the gene matches: 2. CDR1 is LGHDT, CDR2 YNNKEL, per germline (reference sequence). This CDR3 is 15 amino acids long. CDR3 coding DNA: TGTGCCAGCAGCCCGACAGGGGACTCCTACAATGAGCAGTTCTTC. Amino acids: CASSPTGDSYNEQFF.

This clone was counted many times. This sequence joins TRBV28 and TRBJ2-3, with D possibly TRBD2 on 6 matching bases. Trimming pared 3 bases from V and 1 base from J, leaving 14 bases between. Germline CDR1 reads MDHEN; CDR2 reads SYDVKM. The CDR3 length is 16 residues. CDR3 protein: CASSLREAHRTDTQYF. The CDR3 DNA sequence: TGTGCCAGCAGTTTGAGGGAGGCCCACCGCACAGATACGCAGTATTTT.

The chain recombines TRBV7-9 with TRBJ2-5; 8 nucleotides agree with TRBD2. CDR1 is SEHNR, CDR2 FQNEAQ, per germline (reference sequence). This CDR3 is built from 13 residues. V was pared by 5 bases and J by 3 bases, with 2 bases of the junction left unmatched. CDR3: CASSKLAEETQYF. The CDR3 bases are TGTGCCAGCAGCAAACTAGCGGAAGAGACCCAGTACTTC.

V and J are TRBV11-2 and TRBJ2-7; 9 bases map to TRBD1. V trimming: 3 bases; J trimming: 1 base; junction bases outside the gene matches: 4. The CDR3 length is 15 residues. Germline V lookup: CDR1 SGHAT, CDR2 FQNNGV. The CDR3 loop reads CASSFRQGGSYEQYF. As DNA, the CDR3 is TGTGCCAGCAGCTTCCGACAGGGGGGATCCTACGAGCAGTACTTC.